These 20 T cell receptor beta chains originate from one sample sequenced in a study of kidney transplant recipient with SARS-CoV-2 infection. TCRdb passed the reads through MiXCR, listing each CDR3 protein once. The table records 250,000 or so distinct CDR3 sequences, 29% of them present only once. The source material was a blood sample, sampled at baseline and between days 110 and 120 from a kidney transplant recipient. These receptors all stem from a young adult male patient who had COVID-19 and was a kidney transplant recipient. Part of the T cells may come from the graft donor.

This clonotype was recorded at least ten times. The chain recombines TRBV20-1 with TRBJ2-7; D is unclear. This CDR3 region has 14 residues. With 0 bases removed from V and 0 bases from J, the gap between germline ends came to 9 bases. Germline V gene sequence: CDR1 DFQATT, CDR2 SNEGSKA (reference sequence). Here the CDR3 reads CSARDHRDSYEQYF. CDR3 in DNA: TGCAGTGCTAGAGATCATAGGGACTCCTACGAGCAGTACTTC.

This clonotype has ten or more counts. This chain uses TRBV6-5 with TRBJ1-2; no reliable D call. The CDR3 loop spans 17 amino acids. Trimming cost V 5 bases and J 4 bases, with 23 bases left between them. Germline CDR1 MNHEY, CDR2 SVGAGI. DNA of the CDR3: TGTGCCAGCAGTGCTCCTTACTCTATGCGAAAGACCTATGGCTACACCTTC. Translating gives CASSAPYSMRKTYGYTF.

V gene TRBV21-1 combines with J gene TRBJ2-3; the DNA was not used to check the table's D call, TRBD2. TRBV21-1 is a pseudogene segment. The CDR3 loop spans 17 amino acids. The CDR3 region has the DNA TGTGCCAGCAGAGCCATACTAGCTACAGTCATGCAAGATACGCAGTCTTTT. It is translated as CASRAILATVMQDTQSF.

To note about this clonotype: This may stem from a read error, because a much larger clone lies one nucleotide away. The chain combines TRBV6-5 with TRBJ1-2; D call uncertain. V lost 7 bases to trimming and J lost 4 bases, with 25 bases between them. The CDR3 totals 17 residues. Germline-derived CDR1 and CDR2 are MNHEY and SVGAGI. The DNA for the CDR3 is TGTGCCAGCAATAAGGTTCAGGAATGTAGAAAGACCTATGGCTACACCTTC. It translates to CASNKVQECRKTYGYTF.

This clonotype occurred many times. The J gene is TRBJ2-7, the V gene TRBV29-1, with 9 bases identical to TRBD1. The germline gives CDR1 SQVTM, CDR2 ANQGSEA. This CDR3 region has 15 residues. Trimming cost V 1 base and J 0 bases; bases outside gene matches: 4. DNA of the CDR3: TGCAGCGTTGAAGGCGGGACAGGGCCCTCCTACGAGCAGTACTTC. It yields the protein CSVEGGTGPSYEQYF.

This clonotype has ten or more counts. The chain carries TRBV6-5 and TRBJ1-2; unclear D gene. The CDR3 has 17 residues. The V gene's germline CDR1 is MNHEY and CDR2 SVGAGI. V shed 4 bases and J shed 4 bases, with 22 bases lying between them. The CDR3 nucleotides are TGTGCCAGCAGTTGTGGTCGGCCTTACGGAAAGACCTATGGCTACACCTTC. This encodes CASSCGRPYGKTYGYTF.

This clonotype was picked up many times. CDR3 protein: CSVKGVNTEAFF. The CDR3, as DNA: TGCAGCGTTAAGGGGGTGAACACTGAAGCTTTCTTT. This sequence joins TRBV29-1 and TRBJ1-1, with D possibly matching TRBD1 (6 bases). The CDR3 has 12 residues. V was pared by 5 bases and J by 0 bases, with 7 bases between. CDR1 is SQVTM, CDR2 ANQGSEA, per germline.

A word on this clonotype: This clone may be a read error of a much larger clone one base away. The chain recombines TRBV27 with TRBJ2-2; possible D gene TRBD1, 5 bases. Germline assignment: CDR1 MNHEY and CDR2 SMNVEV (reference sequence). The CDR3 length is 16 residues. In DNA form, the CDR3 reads TGTGCCAACAGTCCGGAACCCCAGGGGAACACCGGGGAGCTGTTTTTT. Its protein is CANSPEPQGNTGELFF.

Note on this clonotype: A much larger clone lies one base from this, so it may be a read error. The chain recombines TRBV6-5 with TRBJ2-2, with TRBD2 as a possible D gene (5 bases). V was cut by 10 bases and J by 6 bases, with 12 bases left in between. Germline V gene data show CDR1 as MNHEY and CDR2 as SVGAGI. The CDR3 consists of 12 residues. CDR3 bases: TGTGCCAACAGAAAGGAGGCCGGGGAGCTGTTTTTT. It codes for CANRKEAGELFF.

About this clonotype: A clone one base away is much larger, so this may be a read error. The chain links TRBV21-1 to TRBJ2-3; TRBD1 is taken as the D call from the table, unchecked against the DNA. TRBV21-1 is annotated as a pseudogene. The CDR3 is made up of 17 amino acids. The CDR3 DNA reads TGTGCCAGCAGACGAGGGGTAGCTACAGTCATGCAAGATACGCAGTATTTT. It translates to CASRRGVATVMQDTQYF.

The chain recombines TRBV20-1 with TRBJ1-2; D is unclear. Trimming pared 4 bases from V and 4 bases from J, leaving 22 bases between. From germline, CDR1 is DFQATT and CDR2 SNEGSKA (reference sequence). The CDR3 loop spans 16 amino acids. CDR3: CSATLLLFRKTYGYTF. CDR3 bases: TGCAGTGCTACCCTTCTGCTGTTTCGAAAGACCTATGGCTACACCTTC.

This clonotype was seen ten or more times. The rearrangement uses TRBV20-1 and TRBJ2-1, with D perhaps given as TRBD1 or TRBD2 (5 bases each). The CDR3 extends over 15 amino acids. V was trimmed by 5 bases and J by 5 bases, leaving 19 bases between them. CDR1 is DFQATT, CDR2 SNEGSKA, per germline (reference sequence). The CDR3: CSAGPPGPGDNEQFF. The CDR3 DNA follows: TGCAGTGCTGGGCCCCCGGGGCCCGGAGACAATGAGCAGTTCTTC.

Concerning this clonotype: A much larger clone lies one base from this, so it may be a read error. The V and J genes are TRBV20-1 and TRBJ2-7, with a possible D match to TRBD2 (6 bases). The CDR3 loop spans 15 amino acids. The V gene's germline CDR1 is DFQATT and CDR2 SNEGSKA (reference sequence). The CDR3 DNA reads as TGCAGTGCTAGAGCCGCTGGGACTCTCTCCTACGAGCAGCACTTC. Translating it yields CSARAAGTLSYEQHF.

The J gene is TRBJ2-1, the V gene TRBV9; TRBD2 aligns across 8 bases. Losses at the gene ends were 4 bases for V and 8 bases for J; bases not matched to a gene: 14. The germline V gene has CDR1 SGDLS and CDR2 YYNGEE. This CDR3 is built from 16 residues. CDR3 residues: CASSPLLGGEGDEQFF. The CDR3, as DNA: TGTGCCAGCAGCCCACTTCTCGGGGGGGAAGGCGATGAGCAGTTCTTC.

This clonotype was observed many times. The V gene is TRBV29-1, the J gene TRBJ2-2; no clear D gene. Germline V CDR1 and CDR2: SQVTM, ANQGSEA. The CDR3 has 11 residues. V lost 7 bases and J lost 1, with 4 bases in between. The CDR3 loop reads CSGRNTGELFF. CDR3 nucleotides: TGCAGCGGGCGGAACACCGGGGAGCTGTTTTTT.

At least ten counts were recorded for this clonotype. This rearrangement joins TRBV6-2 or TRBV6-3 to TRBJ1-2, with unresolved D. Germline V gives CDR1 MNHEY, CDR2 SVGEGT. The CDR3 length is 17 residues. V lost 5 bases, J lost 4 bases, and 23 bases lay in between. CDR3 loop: CASSRGICIGKTYGYTF. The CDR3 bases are TGTGCCAGCAGTAGAGGGATCTGCATCGGAAAGACCTATGGCTACACCTTC.

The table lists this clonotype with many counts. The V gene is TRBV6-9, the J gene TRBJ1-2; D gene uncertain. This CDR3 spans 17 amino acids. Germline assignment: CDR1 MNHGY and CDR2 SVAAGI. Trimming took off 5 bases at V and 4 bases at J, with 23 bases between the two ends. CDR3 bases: TGTGCCAGCAGTGTGTCTCCGCCTTACGGAAAGACCTATGGCTACACCTTC. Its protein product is CASSVSPPYGKTYGYTF.

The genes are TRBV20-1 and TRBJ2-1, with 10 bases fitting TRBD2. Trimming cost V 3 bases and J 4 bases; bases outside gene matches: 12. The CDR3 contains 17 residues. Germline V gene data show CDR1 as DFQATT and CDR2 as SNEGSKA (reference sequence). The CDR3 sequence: CSARIPAGGTKYNEQFF. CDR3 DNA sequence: TGCAGTGCTAGGATACCAGCGGGAGGGACGAAATACAATGAGCAGTTCTTC.

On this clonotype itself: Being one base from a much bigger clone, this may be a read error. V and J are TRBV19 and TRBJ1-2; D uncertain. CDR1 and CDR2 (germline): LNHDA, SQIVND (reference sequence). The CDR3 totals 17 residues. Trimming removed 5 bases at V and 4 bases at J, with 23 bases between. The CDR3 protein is CASSFIATNRKTYGYTF. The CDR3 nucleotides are TGTGCCAGTAGTTTCATTGCGACAAATCGAAAGACCTATGGCTACACCTTC.

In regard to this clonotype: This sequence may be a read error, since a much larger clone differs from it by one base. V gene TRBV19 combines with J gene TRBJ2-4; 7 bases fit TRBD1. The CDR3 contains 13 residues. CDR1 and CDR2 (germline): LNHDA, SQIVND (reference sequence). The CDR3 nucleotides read TGTGCCAGTAATATAGGACAGGAAAACATTCAGTACTTC. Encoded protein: CASNIGQENIQYF.